The T cell receptor beta chain described here comes from a study of T cell repertoires in cytomegalovirus infection. Study results and limitations: What dominated the ex vivo response were HLA-C-restricted CMV-specific TCR beta clonotypes.

Trimming took off 6 bases at V and 2 bases at J, with 14 bases between the two ends. CDR1 MNHNY and CDR2 SVGAGI come from the germline V gene (reference sequence). The CDR3 covers 15 residues. TCRdb re-called the reads with MiXCR, one entry per CDR3 protein. The repertoire holds 86,000 or so distinct CDR3 sequences, with more than 20% as singletons. In its sample, this clonotype was seen a few times. The antigen remains unidentified. The rearrangement uses TRBV6-6 and TRBJ1-5, with D perhaps matching TRBD1 (6 bases). This specimen consisted of CD8+ T cells from cultured PBMCs, obtained from culture after CMV antigen stimulation. The source is a human donor in good health (CMV status not recorded). Some clones in this sample may be carry-over from other donors' samples. CDR3 region: CASSLTGRGNQPQHF. The DNA of the CDR3 is TGTGCCAGCAGCCTGACAGGTAGGGGCAATCAGCCCCAGCATTTT.